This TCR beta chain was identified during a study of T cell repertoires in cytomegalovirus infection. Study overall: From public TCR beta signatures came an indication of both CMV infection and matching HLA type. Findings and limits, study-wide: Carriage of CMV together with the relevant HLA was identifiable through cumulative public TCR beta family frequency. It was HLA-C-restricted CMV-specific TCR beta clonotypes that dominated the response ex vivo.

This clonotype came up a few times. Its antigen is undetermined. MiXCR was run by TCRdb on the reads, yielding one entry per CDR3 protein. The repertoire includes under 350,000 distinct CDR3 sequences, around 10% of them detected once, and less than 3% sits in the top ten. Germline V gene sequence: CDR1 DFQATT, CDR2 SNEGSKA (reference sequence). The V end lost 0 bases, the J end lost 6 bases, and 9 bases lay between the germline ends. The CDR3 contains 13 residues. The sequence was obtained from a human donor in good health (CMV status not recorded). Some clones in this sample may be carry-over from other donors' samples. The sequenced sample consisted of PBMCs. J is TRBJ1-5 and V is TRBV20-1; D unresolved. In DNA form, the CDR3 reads TGCAGTGCTAGAGATCAACCGGGTCAGCCCCAGCATTTT. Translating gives CSARDQPGQPQHF.